The entry that follows covers one T cell receptor (beta chain) sequence. What this receptor recognizes is not known. The sample holds no much larger clone one base away, and base qualities are not on file. For CDR1 and CDR2, the germline V gene lists SGHVS and FQNEAQ. The CDR3 covers 16 residues, taking in both the cysteine and the phenylalanine. Only the CDR3 DNA is retained, 48 bases long and in frame from the first base. Trimming removed 5 bases from V and 3 bases from J; the gene matches leave 6 bases unexplained. CD8 naive samples consisted of CD45RO-negative cells that were positively selected for CCR7, yielding a CD45RA+CCR7+ population without TemRA cells. Healthy HIV-negative adults with no recently reported acute infections or vaccinations were included as donors. All donors were Caucasian adults living in Nashville, Tennessee, USA. After blood collection by leukapheresis, PBMCs were isolated using Ficoll-Histopaque density gradient centrifugation and then cryopreserved in the vapor phase of liquid nitrogen. Analytical flow cytometry was used to check the purity and quantity of every magnetically sorted T cell population. Each sorted fraction had its genomic DNA isolated and then quantified by UV absorbance on a Nanodrop 2000c.

Using the deep immunoSEQ assay, TCR CDR3 regions were amplified from genomic DNA by multiplex PCR. Extracted genomic DNA from each cell subset was spread evenly across all wells of several immunoSEQ 96-well plates, with each plate serving as a replicate. For sorted subsets, around 0.2 ug genomic DNA, equal to tens of thousands of T cell genomes, was loaded into each replicate PCR. Purified libraries were measured with a Qubit 3.0 fluorometer, size-checked on a Bioanalyzer 2100, and measured again with the KAPA Library Quantification kit. Every immunoSEQ 96-well plate was sequenced on a dedicated single-read 150-cycle Illumina NextSeq 550 flow cell. In the authors' own workflow: Because the immunoSEQ output included only junctional sequences and no quality scores, the filtering could not be the same as the filtering used for full-length reads. To assign V/J genes and CDR3, sequences were annotated using PyIR, a Python wrapper for IgBLAST v1.9, with IMGT germline references. Any read was removed if the V/J assignment was weak (E-value above 1e-6), the CDR3 was missing, or the read contained stop codons, out-of-frame junctions, or ambiguous translated residues. V3J clonotypes were defined as sequences sharing the same inferred V gene, J gene, and CDR3 amino acid sequence. Percentage overlap between repertoires was computed as shared unique clonotypes divided by the size of the smaller repertoire. Three approaches were used to assess repertoire richness: RTK rarefaction, the Chao1 estimator, and Recon v2.1 estimates of unobserved clonotypes. For all TCRbeta clonotypes obtained by the gDNA method from a handful of donors, generation probabilities were computed with OLGA. Sourced from immuneACCESS, this table was stored by TCRdb with only in-frame sequences that have V and J called. A share of the clones is absent; for the studies checked, an unresolved V gene accounts for under half, and the remainder has no known explanation. The D gene and trimming were derived from the DNA, and the V and J assignments and clone size from that table. The sample yields 1.5 million to 2.5 million clones; roughly 94% were counted once. The ten top clones hold around 1.2% of the sample.

This sample stems from a study of shared clonotypes between healthy human individuals (dated by TCRdb to 2019 to 2021). About the investigation overall: Two women and a few men aged 18 to 49 years were included in the cohort. The study deeply sequenced blood TCR repertoires of five healthy adults to estimate repertoire size and the extent of clonotype sharing between individuals. Between about 0.94 and 8.9 billion PBMCs per donor were obtained by leukapheresis. To increase sequencing depth and limit assay-specific biases, TCR repertoire library preparation and sequencing were carried out by different laboratories using diverse techniques. For each donor, CD4 naive and CD4 memory were each given three plates, CD8 naive was given two plates, and CD8 memory was given one plate.

Broad study findings and their caveats: Rarefaction of sorted-subset datasets indicated incomplete sequencing despite the large sequencing depth. Only blood was sampled, and tissue TCR repertoires likely differ from those in blood. Because the study included a small number of donors, the genetic and exposure-history diversity represented was limited. Compared with non-shared clonotypes, clonotypes shared by all four sorted-subset donors had higher generation probabilities. Based on pairwise subsampling, the degree of clonotype sharing among donors was expected to be affected by sequencing depth. Estimated clonotype richness was generally larger for naive than for memory subsets. When a few donors were compared, the shared fraction of clonotypes was around 5% for naive CD4, about 4% for naive CD8, 2.3% for memory CD4, and under 0.5% for memory CD8.

The source material was naive CD8+ T cells sorted from blood. The cell subset or site label here, explained by the study, means: CD45RA+CCR7+. This chain joins TRBV7-8 to TRBJ2-2; TRBD1 aligns with 10 central bases. The clonotype was recovered from a man aged 18-30 years in good health. The nucleotide sequence is given as TGTGCCAGCAGCCCCCGGACAGGGGGTGACACCGGGGAGCTGTTTTTT. The translation is CASSPRTGGDTGELFF.